This T cell receptor (beta chain) was profiled in a study of blood T cells in healthy people across ages. Study-level findings and limits: Naive T cell percentage showed a strong correlation with TCR beta diversity. The lack of PBMC sorting stopped any conclusive naive versus antigen-experienced comparison.

About this clonotype: Its cognate antigen is unknown.

Using a J-beta primer mix together with a sample-barcoded 5' primer, a second PCR was run for about 7 to 12 cycles. Each CDR3 protein is one row after TCRdb ran MiXCR on the 5' RACE reads. The data hold some 710,000 distinct CDR3 sequences, with 22% observed a single time. The draw of peripheral blood yielded approximately 10 milliliters from each donor. The sample comprised blood. The TCR comes from a man between 65 and 85 years old in good health.

CDR3 DNA sequence: TGTGCCATCAAGGGTCTCGGGCAGGGGGCTGAGGCCCAGTACTTC. Protein: CAIKGLGQGAEAQYF. The chain recombines TRBV10-3 with TRBJ2-5; 8 nucleotides agree with TRBD1. Germline V gene lookup returns CDR1 ENHRY and CDR2 SYGVKD. The V gene end was trimmed by 7 bases and the J gene end by 9 bases; junction bases not matched to a gene: 16. The CDR3 runs 15 residues.